The rows below give T cell receptor beta chains drawn from one sample of a study of blood T cell repertoires in COVID-19. Sequenced by immunoSEQ multiplex PCR; TCRdb stores in-frame clones only, minus some. The table records about 180,000 clones, approximately 85% of them present only once. The source material was peripheral blood. All receptors come from an elderly woman with acute or convalescent COVID-19. The CDR3 runs from the conserved cysteine through the conserved F or W. Each record gives: J gene, D gene, CDR3 length, V gene, clone size, CDR3 protein, CDR3 DNA. The D gene is left open where the match is weak. A clone size is listed for some rows: how often the clone was seen (once, few, many), or a class if it is expanded.

TRBJ1-4	.	15	TRBV29-1	.	CSVSPGGYPNEKLFF	TGCAGCGTCAGTCCGGGCGGGTACCCTAATGAAAAACTGTTTTTT
TRBJ2-1	TRBD2	15	TRBV11-2	.	CASSLGLAGADEQFF	TGTGCCAGCAGCTTAGGACTAGCGGGAGCAGATGAGCAGTTCTTC
TRBJ1-5	TRBD1	15	TRBV27	.	CASSANTGGGQPQHF	TGTGCCAGCAGCGCTAATACAGGGGGCGGGCAGCCCCAGCATTTT
TRBJ1-2	TRBD1	14	TRBV6-2/TRBV6-3	.	CASNPTGRNYGYTF	TGTGCCAGCAACCCGACAGGGCGAAACTATGGCTACACCTTC
TRBJ2-1	.	15	TRBV9	.	CASSVEGQSYNEQFF	TGTGCCAGCAGCGTAGAGGGGCAGAGCTACAATGAGCAGTTCTTC
TRBJ2-4	.	20	TRBV11-2	.	CASSLDDGATLHVAKNIQYF	TGTGCCAGCAGCTTAGATGATGGAGCGACCTTACACGTAGCCAAAAACATTCAGTACTTC
TRBJ2-7	.	13	TRBV19	.	CASSETRSYEQYF	TGTGCCAGTAGTGAGACTCGGTCCTACGAGCAGTACTTC
TRBJ2-7	.	13	TRBV29-1	.	CSVGTGWENEQYF	TGCAGCGTTGGTACAGGGTGGGAGAACGAGCAGTACTTC
TRBJ1-5	TRBD1	16	TRBV5-8	.	CASSLERGRENQPQHF	TGTGCCAGCAGCTTGGAGAGGGGGCGAGAGAATCAGCCCCAGCATTTT
TRBJ1-6	TRBD1	15	TRBV5-1	.	CASSLGAGGDSPLHF	TGCGCCAGCAGCTTGGGCGCAGGGGGTGATTCACCCCTCCACTTT
TRBJ2-7	.	13	TRBV9	.	CASSVRETYEQYF	TGTGCCAGCAGCGTACGGGAGACCTACGAGCAGTACTTC
TRBJ2-7	TRBD1	15	TRBV5-1	.	CASSKGQGDSYEQYF	TGCGCCAGCAGCAAGGGACAGGGCGATTCCTACGAGCAGTACTTC
TRBJ2-3	.	16	TRBV5-1	.	CASSLGQGGSTGAQYF	TGCGCCAGCAGCTTGGGACAGGGTGGGAGCACGGGGGCGCAGTATTTT
TRBJ1-1	.	14	TRBV4-3	.	CASSQDQRNREAFF	TGCGCCAGCAGCCAAGATCAAAGAAACAGGGAAGCTTTCTTT
TRBJ1-5	TRBD1	22	TRBV2	once	CASSEGGGQGFRTPVTLQPQHF	TGTGCCAGCAGTGAAGGAGGGGGACAGGGCTTTAGAACTCCAGTAACACTACAGCCCCAGCATTTT
TRBJ2-2	.	14	TRBV7-3	.	CASSSQGNTGELFF	TGTGCCAGCAGCTCTCAGGGGAACACCGGGGAGCTGTTTTTT
TRBJ1-5	.	15	TRBV2	.	CASRGDTASNQPQHF	TGTGCCAGCAGAGGGGACACCGCAAGCAATCAGCCCCAGCATTTT
TRBJ2-1	.	16	TRBV5-6	.	CASSLNRPWSYNEQFF	TGTGCCAGCAGCTTGAACAGGCCGTGGTCCTACAATGAGCAGTTCTTC
TRBJ2-1	.	15	TRBV7-3	.	CASSLSASSYNEQFF	TGTGCCAGCAGCTTAAGCGCGAGCTCCTACAATGAGCAGTTCTTC
TRBJ2-1	TRBD1	16	TRBV10-3	once	CAIGPGQGVEYNEQFF	TGTGCCATCGGCCCGGGACAGGGAGTGGAATACAATGAGCAGTTCTTC
TRBJ1-1	.	11	TRBV10-3	few	CAITTGYEAFF	TGTGCCATCACCACAGGGTATGAAGCTTTCTTT
TRBJ1-1	.	15	TRBV7-2	.	CASSLGTGQLPEAFF	TGTGCCAGCAGCTTAGGTACAGGGCAGTTGCCTGAAGCTTTCTTT
TRBJ2-3	TRBD2	14	TRBV9	.	CASSATRTRDTQYF	TGTGCCAGCAGCGCCACTCGGACTAGAGATACGCAGTATTTT
TRBJ1-1	.	13	TRBV6-1	once	CASSEVRGTEAFF	TGTGCCAGCAGTGAAGTCCGGGGCACTGAAGCTTTCTTT
TRBJ1-2	.	12	TRBV12-3/TRBV12-4	.	CASSFRVGGYTF	TGTGCCAGCAGTTTTCGGGTGGGTGGCTACACCTTC
TRBJ1-3	TRBD1	14	TRBV5-1	.	CASSWTGEGNTIYF	TGCGCCAGCAGCTGGACAGGGGAAGGAAACACCATATATTTT
TRBJ1-6	.	15	TRBV10-3	.	CAIRNEGVGNSPLHF	TGTGCCATTCGAAATGAGGGAGTGGGCAATTCACCCCTCCACTTT
TRBJ1-2	.	14	TRBV5-6	.	CASSLPSTNYGYTF	TGTGCCAGCAGCTTACCCAGTACTAACTATGGCTACACCTTC
TRBJ1-2	TRBD1	15	TRBV6-5	once	CASIHRGQGLNGYTF	TGTGCCAGCATCCACCGGGGACAGGGATTGAATGGCTACACCTTC
TRBJ2-5	TRBD2	15	TRBV9	.	CASSVGTSGTETQYF	TGTGCCAGCAGCGTAGGGACTAGCGGGACCGAGACCCAGTACTTC